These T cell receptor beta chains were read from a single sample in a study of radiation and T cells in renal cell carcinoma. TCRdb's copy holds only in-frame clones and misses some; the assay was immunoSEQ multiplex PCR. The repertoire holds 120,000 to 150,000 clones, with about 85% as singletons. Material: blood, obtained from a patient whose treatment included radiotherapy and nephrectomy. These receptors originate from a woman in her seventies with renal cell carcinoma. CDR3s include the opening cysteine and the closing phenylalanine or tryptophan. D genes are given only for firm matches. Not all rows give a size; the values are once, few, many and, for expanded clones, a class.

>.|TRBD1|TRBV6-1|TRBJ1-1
CASSEAWQGAWTEAFF
TGTGCCAGCAGTGAAGCGTGGCAGGGGGCTTGGACTGAAGCTTTCTTT
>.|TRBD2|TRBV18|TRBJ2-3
CASSPGRVRDTQYF
TGTGCCAGCTCACCAGGGAGGGTCCGGGATACGCAGTATTTT
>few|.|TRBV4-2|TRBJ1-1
CASSQDLNGEAFF
TGTGCCAGCAGCCAAGATCTTAACGGTGAAGCTTTCTTT
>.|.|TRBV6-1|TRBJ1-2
CASSEQRTLIANYGYTF
TGTGCCAGCAGTGAACAGCGCACTTTAATAGCTAACTATGGCTACACCTTC
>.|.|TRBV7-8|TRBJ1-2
CASSLVLGGNYGYTF
TGTGCCAGCAGCTTAGTGCTGGGCGGGAACTATGGCTACACCTTC
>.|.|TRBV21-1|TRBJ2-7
CASSNVGRISSYEQYF
TGTGCCAGCAGCAACGTGGGCCGAATTAGCTCCTACGAGCAGTACTTC
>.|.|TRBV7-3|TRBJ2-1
CASSSGQDNEQFF
TGTGCCAGCAGCTCGGGACAAGACAATGAGCAGTTCTTC
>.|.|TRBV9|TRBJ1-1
CASSVAGATEAFF
TGTGCCAGCAGCGTAGCAGGGGCTACTGAAGCTTTCTTT
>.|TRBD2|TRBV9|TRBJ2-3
CASSVPVLAGYTDTQYF
TGTGCCAGCAGCGTGCCGGTGCTAGCGGGGTACACAGATACGCAGTATTTT
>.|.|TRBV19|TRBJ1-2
CASSLRSGGYTF
TGTGCCAGTAGCCTCCGGTCGGGTGGCTACACCTTC
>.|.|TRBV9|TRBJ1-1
CASSVEGYTEAFF
TGTGCCAGCAGCGTAGAGGGATACACTGAAGCTTTCTTT
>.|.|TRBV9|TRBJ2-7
CASSVDGSSYEQYF
TGTGCCAGCAGCGTAGACGGGTCCTCCTACGAGCAGTACTTC
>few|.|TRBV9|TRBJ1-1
CASSVGTDTEAFF
TGTGCCAGCAGCGTAGGGACCGACACTGAAGCTTTCTTT
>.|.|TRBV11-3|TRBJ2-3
CASSFVSTDTQYF
TGTGCCAGCAGCTTTGTCAGTACAGATACGCAGTATTTT
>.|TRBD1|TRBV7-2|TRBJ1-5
CASSQGQSNQPQHF
TGTGCCAGCAGCCAGGGACAGTCTAATCAGCCCCAGCATTTT